These 7 T cell receptor beta chains came from one sample sequenced in a study of CD8 T cells in Susac syndrome. Reverse transcription of about 0.45 to 1 ug RNA was performed with random hexamers. TCRdb reprocessed the immunoSEQ multiplex PCR reads via MiXCR and lists one record per CDR3 protein. The sample has around 99,000 distinct CDR3 sequences, roughly 95% seen once. Sequencing input: CD4+ T cells from PBMCs. Receptor source: a human donor in good health.

The V and J genes are TRBV5-1 and TRBJ2-7; D gene ambiguous. The CDR3 length is 12 residues. Per germline, CDR1 SGHRS and CDR2 YFSETQ. V lost 1 base and J lost 5, with 7 bases in between. The CDR3 coding sequence is TGCGCCAGCAGCTTGAATGAACACGAGCAGTACTTC. Its protein is CASSLNEHEQYF.

The chain employs TRBV4-3 and TRBJ1-1; D call uncertain. Germline CDR1 and CDR2: LGHNA and YSLEER. CDR3 size: 14 residues. V was trimmed by 3 bases and J by 6 bases, leaving 14 bases between them. The CDR3 region is CASSHGSLGAEAFF. CDR3 DNA: TGCGCCAGCAGCCACGGCTCCCTGGGCGCTGAAGCTTTCTTT.

The chain joins TRBV5-1 to TRBJ2-5; D unclear. V lost 4 bases and J lost 1, with 11 bases in between. The CDR3 is 14 residues long. Germline V CDR1 and CDR2: SGHRS, YFSETQ. CDR3 residues: CASSGVGLQETQYF. The CDR3 DNA reads as TGCGCCAGCAGCGGAGTAGGGCTCCAAGAGACCCAGTACTTC.

This chain joins TRBV4-3 and TRBJ2-1; D is ambiguous. V gave up 3 bases and J gave up 0 bases, with 12 bases separating them. Germline V lookup: CDR1 LGHNA, CDR2 YSLEER. The CDR3 runs 16 residues. The CDR3, as DNA: TGCGCCAGCAGCCACCGACGGGTTAGCTCCTACAATGAGCAGTTCTTC. Translating gives CASSHRRVSSYNEQFF.

The chain couples TRBV29-1 to TRBJ2-5; either TRBD1 or TRBD2 may fit D (7 bases each). Germline V CDR1 and CDR2: SQVTM, ANQGSEA. The CDR3 contains 12 residues. The V gene lost 6 bases and the J gene lost 5 bases, with 13 bases spanning the gap. CDR3 DNA: TGCAGCGTATACAGGGGAGGGGAGACCCAGTACTTC. This gives the protein CSVYRGGETQYF.

The chain couples TRBV4-2 to TRBJ2-3, with 14 bases fitting TRBD2. The CDR3 spans 18 residues. CDR1 is LGHNA and CDR2 is YNFKEQ in the germline V gene. V dropped 0 bases and J dropped 3; count of bases not matched to a gene: 5. CDR3: CASSQERGLAGVTDTQYF. The DNA for the CDR3 is TGTGCCAGCAGCCAAGAAAGGGGACTAGCGGGAGTGACAGATACGCAGTATTTT.

This rearrangement joins TRBV27 to TRBJ2-3; 10 positions match TRBD2. The ends lost 2 bases at V and 1 base at J; junction bases unmatched: 3. CDR1 is MNHEY and CDR2 is SMNVEV in the germline V gene (reference sequence). This CDR3 comprises 16 residues. CDR3 nucleotide sequence: TGTGCCAGCAGTTTACGCAGCGGGGGGGGCACAGATACGCAGTATTTT. Protein product: CASSLRSGGGTDTQYF.